This TCR beta chain appears in the sequencing data of a study of shared clonotypes between healthy human individuals. On this clone itself: What it recognizes is unknown.

CD45RO-negative, CCR7-positively selected cells formed the naive CD8 fraction, excluding terminally differentiated effector memory CD45RA+ cells. The J segment lost 2 bases and the V segment lost 2 bases, leaving 10 bases of the junction unmatched. Germline lookup yields CDR1 MDHEN and CDR2 SYDVKM. This CDR3 comprises 17 residues. Findings and limits, study-wide: Roughly 5% of naive CD4 clonotypes were shared across a few donors. Blood alone was sampled, and tissue repertoires likely differ.

Sorted-subset replicate PCR reactions were performed with approximately 200 ng DNA, corresponding to tens of thousands of T cell genomes. TCRdb keeps only in-frame clones here, not all; method: immunoSEQ multiplex PCR. The sample has about 2 million clones; roughly 94% are singletons. The chain is built from TRBV28 and TRBJ2-7; 9 nucleotides agree with TRBD1. The sequenced sample was naive CD8+ T cells sorted from blood. The clonotype originates from a man between 18 and 35 years old in good health. CDR3 sequence reads: CASSLGDRVEKTYEQYF. In DNA, the CDR3 is TGTGCCAGCAGTTTAGGGGACAGGGTGGAAAAAACCTACGAGCAGTACTTC.